Below, 21 T cell receptor beta chains from the same sample are listed, as sequenced in a study of OX40 agonist ivuxolimab in advanced cancers. To prepare the library, the immunoSEQ multiplex PCR assay was applied. TCRdb obtained this table from immuneACCESS and retained in-frame rearrangements with V and J assigned. These tables miss some clones; where compared with another copy, unresolved V genes account for less than half of the shortfall, and the remainder is unexplained. The sample records more than 80,000 clones, around 94% of which are singletons. The ten largest clones add up to roughly 2.6% of the sample. This specimen was CD4+ or CD8+ T cells sorted from blood, taken in a trial of the OX40 agonist ivuxolimab. These receptors were collected from an adult with an advanced solid tumor such as melanoma, head and neck, liver or kidney cancer.

V and J are TRBV4-1 and TRBJ2-1; no definite D call. Per the germline V gene, CDR1 is MGHRA and CDR2 is YSYEKL. The CDR3 runs to 14 residues. V was shortened by 3 bases and J by 7 bases, with 13 bases between the two germline ends. Written as DNA, the CDR3 is TGCGCCAGCAGCCAGAGAACTCAGGCGAATGAGCAGTTCTTC. This gives the protein CASSQRTQANEQFF.

Concerning this clone itself: In the same sample, other DNA sequences code for this CDR3. The chain is built from TRBV5-1 and TRBJ2-1; no definite D call. CDR3 size: 11 residues. Trimming took off 3 bases at V and 4 bases at J, with 2 bases between the two ends. The germline V gene encodes CDR1 SGHRS and CDR2 YFSETQ. As DNA, the CDR3 is TGCGCCAGCAGCTCGTACAATGAGCAGTTCTTC. Amino acid sequence: CASSSYNEQFF.

J is TRBJ1-6 and V is TRBV4-3; 8 nucleotides line up with TRBD1. In germline, CDR1 is LGHNA, CDR2 YSLEER. After removal of 0 bases from V and 8 bases from J, the junction contained 3 bases not matched to a gene. The CDR3 covers 15 residues. The CDR3 loop reads CASSQDEQGDSPLHF. The CDR3 DNA reads TGCGCCAGCAGCCAAGATGAACAGGGGGATTCACCCCTCCACTTT.

The rearrangement uses TRBV7-8 and TRBJ2-7, with TRBD2 matching 9 bases. V gave up 5 bases and J gave up 7 bases; unmatched junction bases: 9. The V gene's germline CDR1 is SGHVS and CDR2 FQNEAQ. CDR3 length equals 14 residues. CDR3 protein: CASSAIAGAREQYF. As DNA, the CDR3 is TGTGCCAGCAGCGCAATAGCGGGAGCCAGGGAGCAGTACTTC.

The chain carries TRBV7-2 and TRBJ2-3; no clear D. V shed 2 bases and J shed 2 bases, with 11 bases lying between them. The CDR3 is 15 amino acids. The germline V gene encodes CDR1 SGHTA and CDR2 FQGNSA. The CDR3 reads CASSLSAFFTDTQYF. The DNA of the CDR3 is TGTGCCAGCAGCTTAAGTGCCTTTTTCACAGATACGCAGTATTTT.

The chain has TRBV7-9 and TRBJ2-5; TRBD1 matches 10 bases. Near its end, the DNA agrees better with TRBJ2-7, so the J call may be wrong. The CDR3 spans 14 residues. Germline CDR1 SEHNR, CDR2 FQNEAQ (reference sequence). In DNA, the CDR3 is TGTGCCAGCAGCAACCGGGACAGGGGCCACGAGCAGTACTTC. Encoded protein: CASSNRDRGHEQYF.

The chain uses TRBV2 and TRBJ1-1; D is ambiguous. Trimming took off 6 bases at V and 2 bases at J, with 10 bases between the two ends. Germline CDR1 SNHLY, CDR2 FYNNEI. CDR3 length: 13 amino acids. The CDR3 sequence: CASSQITNTEAFF. The CDR3 nucleotides read TGTGCCAGCAGCCAAATTACTAACACTGAAGCTTTCTTT.

The chain combines TRBV15 with TRBJ2-5; D may be TRBD1 (5 bases). The CDR3 is made up of 14 amino acids. V was cut by 0 bases and J by 2 bases, with 7 bases left in between. Germline V gene lookup returns CDR1 LNHNV and CDR2 YYDKDF (reference sequence). DNA of the CDR3: TGTGCCACCAGCAGAGACAGGGAACAAGAGACCCAGTACTTC. Translated: CATSRDREQETQYF.

The rearrangement links TRBV5-6 to TRBJ2-7; D ambiguous. The CDR3 contains 13 residues. V was clipped by 2 bases and J by 2 bases, with 8 bases between them. Germline V CDR1 and CDR2: SGHDT, YYEEEE. In nucleotides, the CDR3 is TGTGCCAGCAGCTTTCGTACAGCCTACGAGCAGTACTTC. Protein: CASSFRTAYEQYF.

The V and J genes are TRBV28 and TRBJ2-2; the D call may be TRBD1 or TRBD2 (5 bases each). Deletions cut 5 bases from V and 0 bases from J, with 16 bases between. Germline CDR1 and CDR2: MDHEN and SYDVKM. The length of the CDR3 is 17 residues. The DNA of the CDR3 is TGTGCCAGCAGTCCCTCGGGGCGGAGCCCGAACACCGGGGAGCTGTTTTTT. This encodes CASSPSGRSPNTGELFF.

V is TRBV10-2 and J is TRBJ2-7; 7 bases are a match to TRBD2. The CDR3 is 14 residues long. Germline loops: CDR1 WSHSY, CDR2 SAAADI. Unmatched junction bases numbered 4, after V lost 5 bases and J lost 0 bases. The CDR3 sequence is CASSSAGDSYEQYF. CDR3 bases: TGCGCCAGCAGTTCGGCGGGGGACTCCTACGAGCAGTACTTC.

Concerning this clone: The identical CDR3 is also encoded by other nucleotide sequences in the sample. The chain combines TRBV5-4 with TRBJ1-1; D gene ambiguous. From germline, CDR1 is SGHNT and CDR2 YYREEE (reference sequence). Trimming removed 4 bases at V and 0 bases at J, with 1 base between. This CDR3 comprises 11 residues. CDR3 in amino acids: CASSLNTEAFF. In DNA form, the CDR3 reads TGTGCCAGCAGCCTGAACACTGAAGCTTTCTTT.

This rearrangement joins TRBV4-1 to TRBJ1-5, with TRBD1 as a possible D gene (6 bases). The V end was cut by 0 bases, the J end by 0 bases, with 15 bases between. The CDR3 consists of 18 residues. From germline, CDR1 is MGHRA and CDR2 YSYEKL. Here the CDR3 DNA reads TGCGCCAGCAGCCAAGACCCGAGACAGGCTTATAGCAATCAGCCCCAGCATTTT. Translation: CASSQDPRQAYSNQPQHF.

The rearrangement joins TRBV6-1 to TRBJ2-1; D unresolved. CDR3 size: 11 residues. Germline V gives CDR1 MNHNS, CDR2 SASEGT. CDR3 sequence reads: CGARLYNEQFF. DNA of the CDR3: TGTGGGGCTAGGCTCTACAATGAGCAGTTCTTC.

This chain links TRBV29-1 with TRBJ2-7, with TRBD1 as a possible D gene (6 bases). CDR1 is SQVTM, CDR2 ANQGSEA, per germline. Trimming took off 1 base at V and 2 bases at J, with 9 bases between the two ends. This CDR3 has 13 residues. Here the CDR3 DNA reads TGCAGCGTTGAAGCACAGGGTCCCTACGAGCAGTACTTC. Translated: CSVEAQGPYEQYF.

The chain couples TRBV12-5 to TRBJ1-6; D gene ambiguous. V was shortened by 1 base and J by 4 bases, with 17 bases between the two germline ends. This CDR3 is 18 amino acids long. Germline V lookup: CDR1 LGHNT, CDR2 FRNRAP. CDR3 amino acids: CASGLAVTSAEYNSPLHF. The CDR3 DNA reads as TGTGCTAGTGGTTTGGCCGTAACGTCGGCGGAGTATAATTCACCCCTCCACTTT.

V and J are TRBV2 and TRBJ1-1, with D possibly being TRBD1 (5 bases). Trimming removed 4 bases from V and 0 bases from J, with 15 bases in between. The germline V gene encodes CDR1 SNHLY and CDR2 FYNNEI. CDR3 size: 16 residues. CDR3 bases: TGTGCCAGCAGTGGTTGGGGGGTAGCCATGAACACTGAAGCTTTCTTT. Residues: CASSGWGVAMNTEAFF. Full variable domain (remainder filled in from reference TRBV2 and TRBJ1-1): EPEVTQTPSHQVTQMGQEVILRCVPISNHLYFYWYRQILGQKVEFLVSFYNNEISEKSEIFDDQFSVERPDGSNFTLKIRSTKLEDSAMYFCASSGWGVAMNTEAFFGQGTRLTVV.

V and J are TRBV27 and TRBJ2-1, with D unclear. The CDR3 is 10 residues long. Trimming removed 6 bases at V and 7 bases at J, with 4 bases between. Germline CDR1 reads MNHEY; CDR2 reads SMNVEV (reference sequence). This CDR3 is CASRTNEQFF. CDR3 nucleotides: TGTGCCAGCAGGACGAATGAGCAGTTCTTC.

The chain is built from TRBV18 and TRBJ1-3; D gene ambiguous. The germline V and J ends were trimmed by 3 bases and 0 bases, with 21 bases remaining between them. The CDR3 is 19 amino acids. Germline V gene sequence: CDR1 KGHSH, CDR2 LQKENI. The CDR3 DNA is TGTGCCAGCTCACCTAGAGAACAGACCGTCTGGGACTCTGGAAACACCATATATTTT. Amino acids: CASSPREQTVWDSGNTIYF.

A few counts support this clone. This chain connects TRBV7-9 to TRBJ1-1; a possible D gene is TRBD1 (6 bases). Trimming removed 6 bases from V and 8 bases from J, with 10 bases in between. The CDR3 spans 11 residues. Germline V gene lookup returns CDR1 SEHNR and CDR2 FQNEAQ (reference sequence). The CDR3 region is CASRAQGEAFF. The CDR3 nucleotides are TGTGCCAGCAGGGCCCAGGGGGAAGCTTTCTTT.

The genes are TRBV4-1 and TRBJ2-3, with 8 positions matching TRBD2. Germline values: CDR1 MGHRA, CDR2 YSYEKL. CDR3 length equals 15 residues. V was pared by 1 base and J by 6 bases, with 6 bases of the junction left unmatched. Here the CDR3 DNA reads TGCGCCAGCAGCCAAGCCCGGGGGGGCCCGGATACGCAGTATTTT. Its translation: CASSQARGGPDTQYF.